One and the same sample provided the 20 T cell receptor beta chains below, sequenced in a study of cytomegalovirus exposure and HLA in healthy donors (dated by TCRdb to the late 2010s). Library creation used the immunoSEQ multiplex PCR assay. The multiplex PCR relied on a mix of 60 forward primers for TCR Vbeta segments and 13 reverse primers for TCR Jbeta segments. TCRdb mirrors the immuneACCESS table, restricted to in-frame sequences. Some clones are absent from its copies; in checked studies, under half trace to an unresolved V gene, and the reason for the others is unknown. The sample profile shows approximately 75,000 clones; around 80% of them were found once. In total, the top ten clones hold 0.9% to 1.2% of the sample. Sequenced sample: PBMCs. The receptors here all came from a male donor in good health and CMV-seronegative.

The DNA for the CDR3 is TGCGCCAGCAGCTCCCGACAGGGGTCGGTGGCTTTCTTT. It codes for CASSSRQGSVAFF. J is TRBJ1-1 and V is TRBV5-1, with 8 bases fitting TRBD1. This CDR3 is 13 amino acids long. V shed 3 bases, J shed 11 bases, and the junction held 9 bases outside the gene matches. Germline V lookup: CDR1 SGHRS, CDR2 YFSETQ.

This sequence joins TRBV29-1 and TRBJ1-2; tentative D call: TRBD1 (6 bases). This CDR3 contains 14 residues. Germline V gene lookup returns CDR1 SQVTM and CDR2 ANQGSEA. V was clipped by 8 bases and J by 4 bases, with 20 bases between them. The DNA for the CDR3 is TGCAGCATTGGAGGGGGGGACCGCCTCTATGGCTACACCTTC. It yields the protein CSIGGGDRLYGYTF.

This clone was counted only a few times. The chain uses TRBV28 and TRBJ2-5; D perhaps matches TRBD1 (6 bases). V was clipped by 7 bases and J by 2 bases, with 11 bases between them. Germline V gene data show CDR1 as MDHEN and CDR2 as SYDVKM. The CDR3 runs 13 residues. CDR3 nucleotide sequence: TGTGCCAGCAACCGAAGGGGGCAAGAGACCCAGTACTTC. Translating it yields CASNRRGQETQYF.

The CDR3 here is CASSYSSRGGQETQYF. In nucleotides, the CDR3 is TGTGCCAGCAGTTACTCGAGTAGGGGGGGCCAAGAGACCCAGTACTTC. The chain recombines TRBV6-5 with TRBJ2-5, with D maybe TRBD2 (7 bases). CDR1 and CDR2 from the germline V gene are MNHEY and SVGAGI. The CDR3 extends over 16 amino acids. Deletions cut 0 bases from V and 1 base from J, with 12 bases between.

The V and J genes are TRBV6-5 and TRBJ2-1; 10 positions agree with TRBD1. From germline, CDR1 is MNHEY and CDR2 SVGAGI. CDR3 length: 14 residues. V lost 6 bases, J lost 8 bases, and 7 bases stayed unmatched. The CDR3: CASSQDRGHDEQFF. The CDR3 region has the DNA TGTGCCAGCAGCCAAGACAGGGGGCACGATGAGCAGTTCTTC.

This clone was observed once. This chain connects TRBV7-3 to TRBJ2-3, with a tentative D call TRBD2 (5 bases). The CDR3 contains 15 residues. Trimming took off 5 bases at V and 2 bases at J, with 14 bases between the two ends. CDR1 is SGHTA, CDR2 FQGTGA, per germline. Here the CDR3 reads CASSRGLESTDTQYF. CDR3 coding DNA: TGTGCCAGCAGCCGGGGATTGGAGTCCACAGATACGCAGTATTTT.

This clone turned up a few times. V usage is TRBV4-1 and J usage is TRBJ1-2; D not resolved. CDR3 length: 15 amino acids. V shed 2 bases and J shed 4 bases, with 14 bases lying between them. Germline V gene lookup returns CDR1 MGHRA and CDR2 YSYEKL. CDR3 protein: CASSQQTGPLYGYTF. CDR3 in DNA: TGCGCCAGCAGCCAACAAACCGGTCCTCTCTATGGCTACACCTTC.

The gene calls are TRBV19 and TRBJ2-2; perhaps TRBD1 as D (5 bases). V dropped 7 bases and J dropped 7 bases, with 16 bases sitting between them. Germline V gene sequence: CDR1 LNHDA, CDR2 SQIVND (reference sequence). The CDR3 loop spans 14 amino acids. In nucleotides, the CDR3 is TGTGCCAGTACCATCCTTGGGGCCGGCGGGGAGCTGTTTTTT. It translates to CASTILGAGGELFF.

This clone was seen a few times. The rearrangement joins TRBV9 to TRBJ1-2, with D hard to call. V was shortened by 7 bases and J by 1 base, with 8 bases between the two germline ends. The CDR3 loop spans 12 amino acids. Germline values: CDR1 SGDLS, CDR2 YYNGEE. The CDR3: CASFSINYGYTF. The CDR3 nucleotides are TGTGCCAGCTTTTCCATTAACTATGGCTACACCTTC.

The V call is TRBV6-5, the J call TRBJ1-1; the match to TRBD1 covers 10 bases. Trimming removed 8 bases from V and 11 bases from J; junction bases left unmatched: 17. Germline assignment: CDR1 MNHEY and CDR2 SVGAGI. The CDR3 is 15 amino acids. CDR3 nucleotide sequence: TGTGCCAGCGAACCAAAGGGACAGGGGCGAAGTGAGGCTTTCTTT. Protein product: CASEPKGQGRSEAFF.

V gene TRBV6-5 combines with J gene TRBJ1-2; no clear D. Per the germline V gene, CDR1 is MNHEY and CDR2 is SVGAGI. CDR3 length: 16 amino acids. Trimming stripped 2 bases from V and 4 bases from J, with 17 bases between. CDR3 in amino acids: CASSYQPGSISYGYTF. The CDR3 DNA reads as TGTGCCAGCAGTTACCAGCCGGGGTCAATTAGCTATGGCTACACCTTC.

The chain has TRBV9 and TRBJ2-3; 12 bases are a match to TRBD2. Germline CDR1 SGDLS, CDR2 YYNGEE. Trimming removed 4 bases from V and 6 bases from J; junction bases left unmatched: 9. The CDR3 spans 16 residues. CDR3 nucleotides: TGTGCCAGCAGCCCCGATCTAGCGGGGGGGATGGATACGCAGTATTTT. This translates into CASSPDLAGGMDTQYF.

This rearrangement joins TRBV10-3 to TRBJ1-1; 9 bases are a match to TRBD1. Germline CDR1 and CDR2: ENHRY and SYGVKD. The V and J ends lost 6 bases and 6 bases, in that order; junction bases with no gene match: 5. This CDR3 spans 13 amino acids. Written as DNA, the CDR3 is TGTGCCATCAGGGGGACAGGGAATCCTGAAGCTTTCTTT. Residues: CAIRGTGNPEAFF.

The CDR3 DNA sequence: TGTGCCAGTAGTTCCACGCGGGGGCTTAGCTCCTACAATGAGCAGTTCTTC. This sequence encodes CASSSTRGLSSYNEQFF. V is TRBV19 and J is TRBJ2-1; TRBD2 is a possible D gene (7 bases). CDR1 and CDR2 from the germline V gene are LNHDA and SQIVND (reference sequence). V was pared by 5 bases and J by 0 bases, with 17 bases between. The CDR3 has 17 residues.

The chain links TRBV4-3 to TRBJ2-5; D is ambiguous. Judging by the DNA end, TRBJ2-7 fits better; the J call may be wrong. The germline V gene has CDR1 LGHNA and CDR2 YSLEER. This CDR3 contains 13 residues. This CDR3 is CASSQDRGDEQYF. CDR3 DNA sequence: TGCGCCAGCAGCCAAGATCGCGGTGACGAGCAGTACTTC.

The chain employs TRBV30 and TRBJ2-7; 11 nucleotides agree with TRBD2. V was clipped by 5 bases and J by 3 bases; unmatched bases: 6. The CDR3 loop spans 14 amino acids. CDR1 and CDR2 (germline): GTSNPN, SVGIG (reference sequence). CDR3 in DNA: TGTGCCTGGGGGAGACTAGCGGGAAACTACGAGCAGTACTTC. Its protein product is CAWGRLAGNYEQYF.

V and J are TRBV28 and TRBJ2-1; 10 nucleotides match TRBD2. The ends lost 5 bases at V and 4 bases at J; junction bases unmatched: 2. Germline assignment: CDR1 MDHEN and CDR2 SYDVKM. The CDR3 length is 14 residues. Here the CDR3 DNA reads TGTGCCAGCAGTAGACTAGCGGGTTACAATGAGCAGTTCTTC. It specifies CASSRLAGYNEQFF.

The V gene is TRBV18, the J gene TRBJ2-2, with 8 bases that match TRBD1. V shed 3 bases and J 2 bases; nucleotides not matched to a gene: 2. The CDR3 consists of 15 residues. CDR1 and CDR2 (germline): KGHSH, LQKENI. The CDR3 DNA follows: TGTGCCAGCTCACCTTCAGGGGGCAACACCGGGGAGCTGTTTTTT. Translation: CASSPSGGNTGELFF.

The gene calls are TRBV30 and TRBJ1-2; D is possibly TRBD1 (6 bases). Germline V CDR1 and CDR2: GTSNPN, SVGIG (reference sequence). Trimming removed 4 bases from V and 0 bases from J, with 21 bases in between. This CDR3 is built from 17 residues. CDR3 sequence (DNA): TGTGCCTGGACCTTACCTGAGGGGGTTCGAGCTAACTATGGCTACACCTTC. Encoded protein: CAWTLPEGVRANYGYTF. Based on the CDR3 plus reference TRBV30 and TRBJ1-2, the full variable domain is SQTIHQWPATLVQPVGSPLSLECTVEGTSNPNLYWYRQAAGRGLQLLFYSVGIGQISSEVPQNLSASRPQDRQFILSSKKLLLSDSGFYLCAWTLPEGVRANYGYTFGSGTRLTVV.

This clone was found a few times. The chain employs TRBV28 and TRBJ1-5, with D unclear. The germline V gene encodes CDR1 MDHEN and CDR2 SYDVKM. Trimming pared 4 bases from V and 0 bases from J, leaving 7 bases between. The CDR3 is made up of 14 amino acids. The CDR3 nucleotides read TGTGCCAGCAGTTCTCAGAATAGCAATCAGCCCCAGCATTTT. This gives the protein CASSSQNSNQPQHF.